The clone carrying this T cell receptor (beta chain) was recorded at least ten times. V lost 7 bases and J lost 4, with 11 bases in between. CDR3 length equals 14 residues. The data derive from a study of CD8 T cells in ankylosing spondylitis. TCRdb ran MiXCR on the 5' RACE reads and lists one entry per CDR3 protein. There are 130,000 or so distinct CDR3 sequences in the sample; 9.5% to 12% occur only once, and about 3.8% lies in the top ten. The chain employs TRBV12-3 or TRBV12-4 and TRBJ1-6; tentative D call: TRBD1 (5 bases). Sequencing was carried out using blood, either unsorted or a sorted T cell fraction (not recorded which). The origin of this receptor is a female donor with ankylosing spondylitis or in good health (not recorded which). CDR3 DNA sequence: TGTGCCAGCACCCGGGACGGTTATAATTCACCCCTCCACTTT. Encoded protein: CASTRDGYNSPLHF.